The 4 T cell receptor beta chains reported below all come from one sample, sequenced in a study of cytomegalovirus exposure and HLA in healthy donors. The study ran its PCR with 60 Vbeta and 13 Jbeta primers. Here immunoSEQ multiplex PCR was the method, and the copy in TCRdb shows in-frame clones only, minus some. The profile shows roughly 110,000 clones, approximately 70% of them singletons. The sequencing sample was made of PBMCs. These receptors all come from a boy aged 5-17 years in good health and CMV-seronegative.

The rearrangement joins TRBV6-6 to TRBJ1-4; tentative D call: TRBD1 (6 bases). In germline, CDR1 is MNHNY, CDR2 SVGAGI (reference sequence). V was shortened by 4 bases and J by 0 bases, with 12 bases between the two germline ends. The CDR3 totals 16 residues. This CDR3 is CASSFVQGTTNEKLFF. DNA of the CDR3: TGTGCCAGCAGTTTCGTCCAGGGGACAACTAATGAAAAACTGTTTTTT.

CDR3 in DNA: TGTGCCAGCAAAAGGGACATAGGGAATGGCTACACCTTC. Translating it yields CASKRDIGNGYTF. This sequence joins TRBV27 and TRBJ1-2, with D perhaps matching TRBD1 (6 bases). Trimming stripped 7 bases from V and 6 bases from J, with 15 bases between. Germline lookup yields CDR1 MNHEY and CDR2 SMNVEV (reference sequence). The length of the CDR3 is 13 residues.

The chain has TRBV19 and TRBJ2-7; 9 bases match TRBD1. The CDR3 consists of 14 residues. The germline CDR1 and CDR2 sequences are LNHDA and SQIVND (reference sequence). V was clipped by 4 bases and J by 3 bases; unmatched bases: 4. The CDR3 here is CASSRPGQGYEQYF. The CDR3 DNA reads TGTGCCAGTAGTAGACCGGGACAGGGCTACGAGCAGTACTTC.

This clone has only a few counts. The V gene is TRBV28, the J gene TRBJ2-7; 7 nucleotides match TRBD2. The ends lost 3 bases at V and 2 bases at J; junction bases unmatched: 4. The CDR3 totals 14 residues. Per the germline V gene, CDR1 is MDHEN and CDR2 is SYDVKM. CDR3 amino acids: CASSFQRETYEQYF. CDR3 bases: TGTGCCAGCAGTTTCCAGCGGGAAACCTACGAGCAGTACTTC.